This T cell receptor beta chain was captured by sequencing in a study of cytomegalovirus exposure and HLA in healthy donors. Study observations and caveats: Analysis was carried out at a later point, and it linked a missense DCLRE1C variant to TCR beta V- and J-gene trimming.

The CDR3 sequence is 15 residues long. Looked up from germline, CDR1 is SGHTA and CDR2 is FQGNSA. J was trimmed by 9 bases and V by 3 bases; bases with no gene match: 8. Of note for this clone: Its specificity is not known.

The primer mix had 60 Vbeta and 13 Jbeta primers. Data came from immunoSEQ multiplex PCR; TCRdb stores just in-frame clones and leaves some out. In the table there are 100,000 to 150,000 clones, approximately 80% of which are singletons. This TCR was sampled from a man younger than 40 in good health and CMV-seropositive. The chain joins TRBV7-2 to TRBJ2-1, with TRBD1 matching over 10 bases. The source material was PBMCs. CDR3 bases: TGTGCCAGCAGCTTCCCGGGACAGGGGTTGCGTGAGCAGTTCTTC. It yields the protein CASSFPGQGLREQFF. Looking up the rest from reference TRBV7-2 and TRBJ2-1 gives the full variable domain: GAGVSQSPSNKVTEKGKDVELRCDPISGHTALYWYRQSLGQGLEFLIYFQGNSAPDKSGLPSDRFSAERTGGSVSTLTIQRTQQEDSAVYLCASSFPGQGLREQFFGPGTRLTVL.